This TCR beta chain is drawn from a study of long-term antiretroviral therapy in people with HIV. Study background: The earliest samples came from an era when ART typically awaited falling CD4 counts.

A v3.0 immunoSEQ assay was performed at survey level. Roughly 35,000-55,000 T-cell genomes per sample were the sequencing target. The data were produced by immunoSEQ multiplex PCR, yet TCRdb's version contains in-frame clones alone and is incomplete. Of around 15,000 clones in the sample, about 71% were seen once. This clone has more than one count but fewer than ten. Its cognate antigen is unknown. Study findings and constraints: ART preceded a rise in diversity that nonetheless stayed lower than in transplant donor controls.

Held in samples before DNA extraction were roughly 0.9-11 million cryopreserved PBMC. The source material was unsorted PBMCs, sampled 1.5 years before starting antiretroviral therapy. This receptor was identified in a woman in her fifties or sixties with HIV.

The CDR3 DNA follows: TGTGCCAGCAGCCAGGCGGACCGTAGCAATCAGCCCCAGCATTTT. It translates to CASSQADRSNQPQHF. The chain carries TRBV7-8 and TRBJ1-5, with D unresolved. The CDR3 is 15 amino acids. V dropped 5 bases and J dropped 0 bases, with 11 bases sitting between them. Looked up from germline, CDR1 is SGHVS and CDR2 is FQNEAQ.